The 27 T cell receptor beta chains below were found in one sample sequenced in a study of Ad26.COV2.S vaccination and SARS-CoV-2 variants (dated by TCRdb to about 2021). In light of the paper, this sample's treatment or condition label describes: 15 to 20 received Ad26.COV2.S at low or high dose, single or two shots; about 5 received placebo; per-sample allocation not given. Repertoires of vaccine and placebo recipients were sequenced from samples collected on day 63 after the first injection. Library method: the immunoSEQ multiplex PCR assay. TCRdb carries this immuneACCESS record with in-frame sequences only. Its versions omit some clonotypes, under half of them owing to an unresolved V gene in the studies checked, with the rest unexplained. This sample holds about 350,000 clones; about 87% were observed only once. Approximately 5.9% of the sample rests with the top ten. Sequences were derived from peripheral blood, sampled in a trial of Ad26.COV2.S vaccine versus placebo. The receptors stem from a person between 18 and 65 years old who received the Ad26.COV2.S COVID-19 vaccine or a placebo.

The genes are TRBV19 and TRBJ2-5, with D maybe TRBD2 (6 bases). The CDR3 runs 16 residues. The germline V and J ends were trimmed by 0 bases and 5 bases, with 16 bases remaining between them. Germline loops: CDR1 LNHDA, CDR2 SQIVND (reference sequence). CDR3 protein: CASSIEFIGGLETQYF. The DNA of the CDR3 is TGTGCCAGTAGTATAGAGTTCATCGGAGGGTTGGAGACCCAGTACTTC.

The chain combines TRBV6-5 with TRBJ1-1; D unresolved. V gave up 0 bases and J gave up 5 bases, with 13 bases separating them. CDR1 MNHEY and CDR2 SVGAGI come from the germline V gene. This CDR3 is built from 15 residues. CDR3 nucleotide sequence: TGTGCCAGCAGTTACTCTATAAACTTGGGGACTGAAGCTTTCTTT. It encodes CASSYSINLGTEAFF.

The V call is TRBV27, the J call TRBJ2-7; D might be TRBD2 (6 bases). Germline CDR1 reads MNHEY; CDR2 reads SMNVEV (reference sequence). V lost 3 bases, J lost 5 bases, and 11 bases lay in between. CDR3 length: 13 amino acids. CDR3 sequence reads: CASSLGGINEQYF. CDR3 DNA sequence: TGTGCCAGCAGTTTGGGGGGAATCAACGAGCAGTACTTC.

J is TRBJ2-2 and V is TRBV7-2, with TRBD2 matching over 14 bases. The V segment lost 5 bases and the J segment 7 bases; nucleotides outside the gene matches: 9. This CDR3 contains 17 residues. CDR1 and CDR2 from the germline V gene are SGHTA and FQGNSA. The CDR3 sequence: CASSPPIGTSGGGELFF. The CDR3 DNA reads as TGTGCCAGCAGCCCCCCCATCGGGACTAGCGGGGGCGGGGAGCTGTTTTTT.

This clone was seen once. The CDR3 region has the DNA TGTGCCAGCAGCTTAAACGGGGACAGGCTGAACACTGAAGCTTTCTTT. The encoded protein is CASSLNGDRLNTEAFF. The rearrangement joins TRBV7-2 to TRBJ1-1; 8 bases line up with TRBD1. Looked up from germline, CDR1 is SGHTA and CDR2 is FQGNSA. The trim removed 2 bases at V and 0 bases at J, leaving 5 bases unmatched. The CDR3 contains 16 residues.

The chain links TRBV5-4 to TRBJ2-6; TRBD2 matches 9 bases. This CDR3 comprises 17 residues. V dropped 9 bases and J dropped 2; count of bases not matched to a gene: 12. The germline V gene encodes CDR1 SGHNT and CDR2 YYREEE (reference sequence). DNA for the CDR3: TGTGCCACCACCAATAACCGCGGGGGGGCTGGGGCCAACGTCCTGACTTTC. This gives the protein CATTNNRGGAGANVLTF.

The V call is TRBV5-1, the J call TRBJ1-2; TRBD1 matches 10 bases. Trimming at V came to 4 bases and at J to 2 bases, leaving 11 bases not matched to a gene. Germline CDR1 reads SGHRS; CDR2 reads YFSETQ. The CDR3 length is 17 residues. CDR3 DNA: TGCGCCAGCAGCCTGGCGGGACAGGGGTACACGAACTATGGCTACACCTTC. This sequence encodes CASSLAGQGYTNYGYTF.

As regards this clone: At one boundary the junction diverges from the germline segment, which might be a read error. CDR3 loop: CASSLEPNGGVDTQYF. The CDR3, as DNA: TGTGCTAGCAGCTTAGAACCGAACGGGGGGGTAGATACGCAGTATTTT. The rearrangement joins TRBV7-7 to TRBJ2-3, with TRBD2 identical over 8 bases. The CDR3 loop spans 16 amino acids. Germline V CDR1 and CDR2: SSHAT, FNYEAQ (reference sequence).

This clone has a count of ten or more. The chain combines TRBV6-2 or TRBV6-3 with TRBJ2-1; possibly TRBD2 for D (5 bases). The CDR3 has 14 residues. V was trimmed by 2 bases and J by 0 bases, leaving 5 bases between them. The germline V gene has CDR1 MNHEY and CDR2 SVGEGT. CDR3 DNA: TGTGCCAGCAGTTACGGGAGCTCCTACAATGAGCAGTTCTTC. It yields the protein CASSYGSSYNEQFF.

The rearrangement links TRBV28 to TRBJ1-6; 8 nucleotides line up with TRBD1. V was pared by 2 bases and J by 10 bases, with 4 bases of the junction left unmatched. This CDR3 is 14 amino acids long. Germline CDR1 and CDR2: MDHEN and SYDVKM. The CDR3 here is CASSLDRGGSPLHF. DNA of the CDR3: TGTGCCAGCAGTTTAGACAGGGGAGGCTCACCCCTCCACTTT. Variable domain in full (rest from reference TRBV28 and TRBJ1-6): DVKVTQSSRYLVKRTGEKVFLECVQDMDHENMFWYRQDPGLGLRLIYFSYDVKMKEKGDIPEGYSVSREKKERFSLILESASTNQTSMYLCASSLDRGGSPLHFGNGTRLTVT.

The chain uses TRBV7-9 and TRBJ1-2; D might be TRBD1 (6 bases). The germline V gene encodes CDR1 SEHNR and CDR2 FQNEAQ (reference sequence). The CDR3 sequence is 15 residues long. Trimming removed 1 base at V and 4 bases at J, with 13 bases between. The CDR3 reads CASSLEAGAPYGYTF. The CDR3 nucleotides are TGTGCCAGCAGCTTAGAGGCAGGGGCCCCCTATGGCTACACCTTC.

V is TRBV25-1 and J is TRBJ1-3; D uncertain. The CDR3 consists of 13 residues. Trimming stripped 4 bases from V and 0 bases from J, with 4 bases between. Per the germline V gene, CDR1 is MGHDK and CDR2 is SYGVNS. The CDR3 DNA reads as TGTGCCAGCAGTGTGCACTCTGGAAACACCATATATTTT. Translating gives CASSVHSGNTIYF.

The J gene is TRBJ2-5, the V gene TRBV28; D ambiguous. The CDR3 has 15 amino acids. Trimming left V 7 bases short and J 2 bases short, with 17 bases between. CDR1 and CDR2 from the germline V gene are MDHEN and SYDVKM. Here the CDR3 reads CASTNTRLGQETQYF. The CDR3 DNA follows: TGTGCCAGCACCAATACCAGACTGGGTCAAGAGACCCAGTACTTC.

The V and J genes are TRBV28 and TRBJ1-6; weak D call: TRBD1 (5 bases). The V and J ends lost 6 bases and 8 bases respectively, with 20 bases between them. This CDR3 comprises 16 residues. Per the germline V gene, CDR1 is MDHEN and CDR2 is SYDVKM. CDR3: CASSSHGAHKYSPLHF. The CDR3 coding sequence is TGTGCCAGCAGCTCCCATGGGGCGCACAAGTATTCACCCCTCCACTTT.

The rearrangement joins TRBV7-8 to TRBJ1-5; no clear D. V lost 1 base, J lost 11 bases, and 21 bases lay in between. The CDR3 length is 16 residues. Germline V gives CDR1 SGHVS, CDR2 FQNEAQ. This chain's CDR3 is CASSLETTALGLAQHF. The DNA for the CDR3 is TGTGCCAGCAGCTTAGAAACAACTGCGTTGGGATTAGCCCAGCATTTT. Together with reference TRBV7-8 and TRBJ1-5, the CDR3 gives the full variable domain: GAGVSQSPRYKVAKRGQDVALRCDPISGHVSLFWYQQALGQGPEFLTYFQNEAQLDKSGLPSDRFFAERPEGSVSTLKIQRTQQEDSAVYLCASSLETTALGLAQHFGDGTRLSIL.

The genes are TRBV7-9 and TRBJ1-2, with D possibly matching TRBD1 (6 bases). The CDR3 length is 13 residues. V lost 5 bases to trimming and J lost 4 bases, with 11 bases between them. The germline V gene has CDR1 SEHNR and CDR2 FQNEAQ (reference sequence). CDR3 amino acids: CASSPLDSYGYTF. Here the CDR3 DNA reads TGTGCCAGCAGCCCATTGGACAGCTATGGCTACACCTTC. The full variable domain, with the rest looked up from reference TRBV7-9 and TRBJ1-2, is DTGVSQNPRHKITKRGQNVTFRCDPISEHNRLYWYRQTLGQGPEFLTYFQNEAQLEKSRLLSDRFSAERPKGSFSTLEIQRTEQGDSAMYLCASSPLDSYGYTFGSGTRLTVV.

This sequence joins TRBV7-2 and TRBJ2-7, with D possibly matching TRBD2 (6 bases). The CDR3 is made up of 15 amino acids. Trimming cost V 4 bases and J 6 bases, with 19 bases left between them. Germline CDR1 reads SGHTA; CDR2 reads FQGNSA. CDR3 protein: CASSYDPGLPGEQYF. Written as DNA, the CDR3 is TGTGCCAGCAGCTACGACCCGGGACTCCCAGGCGAGCAGTACTTC.

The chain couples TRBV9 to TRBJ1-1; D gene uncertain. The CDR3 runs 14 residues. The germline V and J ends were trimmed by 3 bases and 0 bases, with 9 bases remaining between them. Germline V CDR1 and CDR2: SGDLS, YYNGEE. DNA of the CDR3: TGTGCCAGCAGCGAGGTGGGCTTGAACACTGAAGCTTTCTTT. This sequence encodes CASSEVGLNTEAFF.

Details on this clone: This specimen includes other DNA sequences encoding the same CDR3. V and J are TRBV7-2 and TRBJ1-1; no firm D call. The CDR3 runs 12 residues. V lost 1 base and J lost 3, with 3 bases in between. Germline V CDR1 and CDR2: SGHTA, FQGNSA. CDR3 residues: CASSLGYTEAFF. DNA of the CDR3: TGTGCCAGCAGCTTAGGCTACACTGAAGCTTTCTTT. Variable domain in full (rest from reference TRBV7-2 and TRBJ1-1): GAGVSQSPSNKVTEKGKDVELRCDPISGHTALYWYRQSLGQGLEFLIYFQGNSAPDKSGLPSDRFSAERTGGSVSTLTIQRTQQEDSAVYLCASSLGYTEAFFGQGTRLTVV.

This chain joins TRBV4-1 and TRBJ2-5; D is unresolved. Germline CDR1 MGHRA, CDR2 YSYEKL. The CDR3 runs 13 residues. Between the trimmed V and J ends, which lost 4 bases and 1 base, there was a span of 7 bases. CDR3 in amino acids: CASSLAVQETQYF. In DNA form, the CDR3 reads TGCGCCAGCAGCCTGGCTGTCCAAGAGACCCAGTACTTC.

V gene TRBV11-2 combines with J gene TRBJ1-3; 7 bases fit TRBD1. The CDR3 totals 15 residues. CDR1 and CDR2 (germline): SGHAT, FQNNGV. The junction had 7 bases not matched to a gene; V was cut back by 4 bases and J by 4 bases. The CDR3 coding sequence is TGTGCCAGCAGCTCACAGGGGTTCCTAGGAAACACCATATATTTT. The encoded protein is CASSSQGFLGNTIYF.

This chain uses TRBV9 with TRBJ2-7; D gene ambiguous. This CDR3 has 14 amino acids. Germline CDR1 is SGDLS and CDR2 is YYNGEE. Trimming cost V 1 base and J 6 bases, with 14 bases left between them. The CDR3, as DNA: TGTGCCAGCAGCGTAACAAATTTGGCCGGCGAGCAGTACTTC. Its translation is CASSVTNLAGEQYF.

CDR3 DNA: TGTGCCAGCAGCCCGGGAGCGCCTCTCTCCTACAATGAGCAGTTCTTC. Protein product: CASSPGAPLSYNEQFF. The chain joins TRBV11-3 to TRBJ2-1; D is possibly TRBD2 (6 bases). This CDR3 is built from 16 residues. The V end was cut by 5 bases, the J end by 0 bases, with 14 bases between. The germline V gene has CDR1 SGHNT and CDR2 YENEEA.

CDR3 in amino acids: CASRREGTQYF. Here the CDR3 DNA reads TGTGCCAGCAGACGAGAGGGGACCCAGTACTTC. The chain employs TRBV7-8 and TRBJ2-5, with a possible D match to TRBD2 (5 bases). This CDR3 spans 11 amino acids. Germline V gene sequence: CDR1 SGHVS, CDR2 FQNEAQ. V dropped 6 bases and J dropped 7 bases, with 9 bases sitting between them.

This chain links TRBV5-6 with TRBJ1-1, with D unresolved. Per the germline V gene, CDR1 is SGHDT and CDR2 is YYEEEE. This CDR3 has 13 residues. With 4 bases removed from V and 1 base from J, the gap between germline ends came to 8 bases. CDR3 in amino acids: CASSPGGNTEAFF. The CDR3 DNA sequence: TGTGCCAGCAGCCCGGGAGGGAACACTGAAGCTTTCTTT.

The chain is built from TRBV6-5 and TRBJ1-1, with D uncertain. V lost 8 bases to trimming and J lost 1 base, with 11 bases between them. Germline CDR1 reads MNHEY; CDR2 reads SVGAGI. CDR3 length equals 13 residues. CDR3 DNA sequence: TGTGCCAGCTGGAGCGACCCGAACACTGAAGCTTTCTTT. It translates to CASWSDPNTEAFF.

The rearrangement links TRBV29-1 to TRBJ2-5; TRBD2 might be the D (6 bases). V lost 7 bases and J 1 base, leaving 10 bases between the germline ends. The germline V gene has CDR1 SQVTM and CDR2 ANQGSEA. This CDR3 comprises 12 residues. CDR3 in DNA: TGCAGCGCCCTAGCGACCCAAGAGACCCAGTACTTC. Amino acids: CSALATQETQYF. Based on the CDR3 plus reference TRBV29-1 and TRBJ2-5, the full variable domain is SAVISQKPSRDICQRGTSLTIQCQVDSQVTMMFWYRQQPGQSLTLIATANQGSEATYESGFVIDKFPISRPNLTFSTLTVSNMSPEDSSIYLCSALATQETQYFGPGTRLLVL.